The next 7 T cell receptor beta chains were all read from a single sample in a study of T cell responses to AZD1222 COVID-19 vaccine. Sequencing was performed with immunoSEQ multiplex PCR; in TCRdb, only in-frame clones are kept and a portion is missing. The sample has 140,000 to 150,000 clones; about 90% are singletons. The starting material was peripheral blood, obtained on day 0 of AZD1222 vaccination. The receptors here all came from an adult in good health.

This sequence joins TRBV5-8 and TRBJ1-2, with D tentatively TRBD1 (5 bases). The CDR3 length is 13 residues. Germline loops: CDR1 SGHTS, CDR2 YDEGEE. Trimming pared 3 bases from V and 7 bases from J, leaving 13 bases between. CDR3 sequence: CASSSPWGGGYTF. In DNA form, the CDR3 reads TGTGCCAGCAGCTCCCCATGGGGGGGTGGCTACACCTTC.

This clone was counted a single time. This rearrangement joins TRBV18 to TRBJ2-3; D call uncertain. Trimming removed 2 bases from V and 6 bases from J, with 9 bases in between. Germline V lookup: CDR1 KGHSH, CDR2 LQKENI. This CDR3 contains 13 residues. The chain's CDR3 is CASSPSEMDTQYF. The DNA of the CDR3 is TGTGCCAGCTCACCATCAGAAATGGATACGCAGTATTTT. The whole variable domain, filled in from reference TRBV18 and TRBJ2-3, reads NAGVMQNPRHLVRRRGQEARLRCSPMKGHSHVYWYRQLPEEGLKFMVYLQKENIIDESGMPKERFSAEFPKEGPSILRIQQVVRGDSAAYFCASSPSEMDTQYFGPGTRLTVL.

The chain is built from TRBV19 and TRBJ1-4; D gene ambiguous. V shed 4 bases and J shed 7 bases, with 13 bases lying between them. The CDR3 sequence is 14 residues long. Germline loops: CDR1 LNHDA, CDR2 SQIVND (reference sequence). Here the CDR3 DNA reads TGTGCCAGTAGTAGCTCGCTGGGTGGTGAAAAACTGTTTTTT. It yields the protein CASSSSLGGEKLFF. The complete variable domain, with remaining parts taken from reference TRBV19 and TRBJ1-4, reads DGGITQSPKYLFRKEGQNVTLSCEQNLNHDAMYWYRQDPGQGLRLIYYSQIVNDFQKGDIAEGYSVSREKKESFPLTVTSAQKNPTAFYLCASSSSLGGEKLFFGSGTQLSVL.

The chain joins TRBV2 to TRBJ2-1, with a tentative D call TRBD2 (7 bases). The germline gives CDR1 SNHLY, CDR2 FYNNEI. The CDR3 loop spans 15 amino acids. The CDR3 reads CASHPRGGKYNEQFF. The CDR3 nucleotides are TGTGCTTCCCACCCAAGGGGGGGCAAATACAATGAGCAGTTCTTC.

CDR3 DNA sequence: TGTGCCAGCAGCCAAGGTCACAGGTCGGCTTTCTTT. Translating gives CASSQGHRSAFF. V and J are TRBV3-1 (or the pseudogene TRBV3-2) and TRBJ1-1, with TRBD1 as a possible D gene (5 bases). The CDR3 is 12 residues long. Germline V gene data show CDR1 as LGHDT and CDR2 as YNNKEL (reference sequence). V lost 1 base and J lost 11, with 11 bases in between.

The chain carries TRBV4-2 and TRBJ2-7; D is uncertain. The CDR3 has 13 amino acids. The germline V and J ends were trimmed by 4 bases and 5 bases, with 12 bases remaining between them. The germline CDR1 and CDR2 sequences are LGHNA and YNFKEQ. The CDR3 here is CASSRASGNEQYF. The DNA for the CDR3 is TGTGCCAGCAGCCGGGCGTCGGGCAACGAGCAGTACTTC.

The chain couples TRBV27 to TRBJ1-1; tentatively, D is TRBD1 (5 bases). V gave up 6 bases and J gave up 6 bases, with 17 bases separating them. Germline CDR1 is MNHEY and CDR2 is SMNVEV (reference sequence). This CDR3 comprises 14 residues. CDR3 sequence (DNA): TGTGCCAGCAGACAGGATTACGACTATTCTGAAGCTTTCTTT. Translation: CASRQDYDYSEAFF.